The rows below give T cell receptor beta chains drawn from one sample of a study of T cell responses to AZD1222 COVID-19 vaccine. The assay was immunoSEQ multiplex PCR, and TCRdb's table has in-frame clones only and misses some. The data hold around 160,000 clones, with 94% observed a single time. The material sequenced was peripheral blood, taken 28 days after the second AZD1222 dose. The receptors stem from an adult who received the AZD1222 COVID-19 vaccine. Both conserved end residues are part of each CDR3. Fields, in order: D gene, J gene, clone size, V gene, CDR3 protein, CDR3 DNA. The D gene is left open where the match is weak. Clone size is stated in some rows and not others, as once, few, many or a class when expanded.

>-|TRBJ1-1|-|TRBV27
CASRLQGSAEAFF
TGTGCCAGCAGGCTACAGGGATCGGCTGAAGCTTTCTTT
>TRBD1|TRBJ1-5|-|TRBV28
CASRNGQGGRPQHF
TGTGCCAGCAGAAATGGACAGGGGGGACGGCCCCAGCATTTT
>-|TRBJ2-1|-|TRBV5-1
CASRPTGISYNEQFF
TGCGCCAGCAGGCCTACAGGGATCTCCTACAATGAGCAGTTCTTC
>-|TRBJ2-3|-|TRBV5-1
CASSLVTHADTQYF
TGCGCCAGCAGCTTGGTTACGCACGCAGATACGCAGTATTTT
>TRBD2|TRBJ2-1|-|TRBV28
CASSLLAGVGWGNEQFF
TGTGCCAGCAGTTTACTAGCGGGAGTCGGATGGGGGAATGAGCAGTTCTTC
>TRBD2|TRBJ2-1|-|TRBV7-8
CASSWGLGTSGNEEQFF
TGTGCCAGCAGCTGGGGGCTTGGGACTAGCGGGAATGAGGAGCAGTTCTTC
>-|TRBJ1-5|-|TRBV2
CASSEDKGAGQPQHF
TGTGCCAGCAGTGAAGATAAAGGGGCAGGACAGCCCCAGCATTTT
>-|TRBJ2-3|-|TRBV30
CAWSVPGSTDTQYF
TGTGCCTGGAGTGTACCGGGGAGCACAGATACGCAGTATTTT
>-|TRBJ2-7|-|TRBV7-9
CASSPRLGPYEQYF
TGTGCCAGCAGTCCCCGACTCGGTCCCTACGAGCAGTACTTC
>TRBD1|TRBJ2-6|-|TRBV28
CASRTAPGQGAGANVLTF
TGTGCCAGCAGAACCGCTCCGGGACAGGGGGCTGGGGCCAACGTCCTGACTTTC
>-|TRBJ2-7|-|TRBV5-5
CASSLAYEQYF
TGTGCCAGCAGCTTGGCATACGAGCAGTACTTC
>-|TRBJ1-2|-|TRBV5-1
CASSLVAGQANYGYTF
TGCGCCAGCAGCTTGGTGGCCGGCCAAGCTAACTATGGCTACACCTTC
>-|TRBJ2-7|-|TRBV6-5
CASTGRGYEQYF
TGTGCCAGCACGGGGAGAGGCTACGAGCAGTACTTC
>TRBD1|TRBJ1-2|-|TRBV19
CASRLDRGYGYTF
TGTGCCAGTAGGTTGGACAGGGGCTATGGCTACACCTTC
>-|TRBJ2-1|-|TRBV9
CASSVATRVDEQFF
TGTGCCAGCAGCGTAGCTACGCGGGTCGATGAGCAGTTCTTC
>-|TRBJ2-7|-|TRBV9
CASSVGEDPSYEQYF
TGTGCCAGCAGCGTAGGTGAGGACCCCTCCTACGAGCAGTACTTC
>-|TRBJ1-2|-|TRBV5-6
CASSPNRDHYGYTF
TGTGCCAGCAGCCCAAACAGGGATCACTATGGCTACACCTTC
>-|TRBJ1-2|-|TRBV30
CAWTAGGANYGYTF
TGTGCCTGGACAGCCGGAGGGGCTAACTATGGCTACACCTTC
>-|TRBJ1-1|-|TRBV4-1
CASRGVLLNTEAFF
TGCGCCAGCCGTGGAGTTTTGCTGAACACTGAAGCTTTCTTT
>-|TRBJ1-5|-|TRBV19
CASSIWGGQKGNQPQHF
TGTGCCAGTAGTATATGGGGGGGGCAAAAGGGCAATCAGCCCCAGCATTTT
>-|TRBJ1-2|-|TRBV7-9
CASSLGTDYGYTF
TGTGCCAGCAGCTTAGGGACAGACTATGGCTACACCTTC
>-|TRBJ2-7|once|TRBV4-1
CASSQTPGATYEQYF
TGCGCCAGCAGCCAAACTCCGGGGGCTACCTACGAGCAGTACTTC
>-|TRBJ2-4|-|TRBV5-6
CASSLGAGLAKNIQYF
TGTGCCAGCAGCTTGGGCGCGGGGCTAGCCAAAAACATTCAGTACTTC
>TRBD2|TRBJ2-4|-|TRBV15
CATSRDQREIIAKNIQYF
TGTGCCACCAGCAGAGATCAGCGGGAGATCATAGCCAAAAACATTCAGTACTTC
>-|TRBJ1-1|-|TRBV29-1
CSVIVWANTEAFF
TGCAGCGTTATCGTTTGGGCTAACACTGAAGCTTTCTTT
>TRBD2|TRBJ2-1|-|TRBV28
CASSSPGLANEQFF
TGTGCCAGCAGTAGCCCGGGACTAGCCAATGAGCAGTTCTTC
>TRBD1|TRBJ1-2|-|TRBV6-2/TRBV6-3
CASSPIPVTGIYGYTF
TGTGCCAGCAGCCCCATCCCCGTGACAGGGATCTATGGCTACACCTTC
>-|TRBJ1-2|-|TRBV6-5
CASSQEGETNYGYTF
TGTGCCAGCAGCCAAGAGGGGGAGACTAACTATGGCTACACCTTC
>TRBD2|TRBJ2-2|-|TRBV7-9
CASSAGVGGVITGELFF
TGTGCCAGCAGCGCGGGAGTGGGGGGAGTAATCACCGGGGAGCTGTTTTTT
>-|TRBJ2-1|-|TRBV4-3
CASSQDQRYSYNEQFF
TGCGCCAGCAGCCAAGATCAGCGGTACTCCTACAATGAGCAGTTCTTC
>-|TRBJ1-5|-|TRBV7-8
CASSLGHILQSQPQHF
TGTGCCAGCAGCTTAGGGCACATCCTGCAGAGTCAGCCCCAGCATTTT
>-|TRBJ1-6|-|TRBV4-3
CASSQEAPFGAGSYNSPLHF
TGCGCCAGCAGCCAAGAGGCCCCCTTCGGGGCAGGCTCCTATAATTCACCCCTCCACTTT
>-|TRBJ1-2|-|TRBV2
CASSVRAGDGYTF
TGTGCCAGTAGTGTGCGGGCAGGGGATGGCTACACCTTC
>TRBD1|TRBJ2-4|-|TRBV9
CASSVRTGAKNIQYF
TGTGCCAGCAGCGTAAGGACAGGAGCCAAAAACATTCAGTACTTC
>-|TRBJ2-1|once|TRBV15
CATSRDREQFF
TGTGCCACCAGCAGAGACCGGGAGCAGTTCTTC
>-|TRBJ2-7|-|TRBV9
CASSVGGEITYEQYF
TGTGCCAGCAGCGTAGGAGGCGAAATCACCTACGAGCAGTACTTC
>-|TRBJ2-5|-|TRBV5-1
CASSFRDGETQYF
TGCGCCAGCAGCTTCCGGGATGGCGAGACCCAGTACTTC
>TRBD1|TRBJ1-2|-|TRBV2
CAIPGQGANYGYTF
TGTGCCATACCGGGACAGGGGGCTAACTATGGCTACACCTTC
>-|TRBJ1-4|-|TRBV7-2
CASSPTRVDEKLFF
TGTGCCAGCAGCCCCACAAGGGTGGATGAAAAACTGTTTTTT
>TRBD2|TRBJ2-1|-|TRBV19
CASSMASGFNEQFF
TGTGCCAGTAGTATGGCTAGCGGGTTCAATGAGCAGTTCTTC
>-|TRBJ1-2|-|TRBV6-6
CASSSSQSPNYGYTF
TGTGCCAGCAGCTCCTCACAGAGTCCAAACTATGGCTACACCTTC
>TRBD1|TRBJ1-2|once|TRBV30
CAWSMGQGGGYTF
TGTGCCTGGAGCATGGGACAGGGAGGTGGCTACACCTTC
>-|TRBJ1-1|-|TRBV6-5
CASRGHENTEAFF
TGTGCCAGCAGGGGACACGAGAACACTGAAGCTTTCTTT
>TRBD2|TRBJ2-7|-|TRBV14
CASSLRTSGRAYEQYF
TGTGCCAGCAGCCTACGTACTAGCGGGAGGGCCTACGAGCAGTACTTC
>-|TRBJ2-5|-|TRBV13
CASSSLGSGQETQYF
TGTGCCAGCAGCTCTCTTGGTAGCGGACAAGAGACCCAGTACTTC
>TRBD1|TRBJ2-7|-|TRBV6-6
CASSYGDRGWYEQYF
TGTGCCAGCAGTTACGGGGACAGGGGTTGGTACGAGCAGTACTTC
>-|TRBJ2-1|-|TRBV11-3
CASSPTRAAYNEQFF
TGTGCCAGCAGCCCAACAAGGGCGGCCTACAATGAGCAGTTCTTC
>TRBD2|TRBJ2-1|-|TRBV5-5
CASSPGGTSGYNEQFF
TGTGCCAGCAGCCCGGGGGGGACTAGCGGATACAATGAGCAGTTCTTC
>-|TRBJ2-7|-|TRBV9
CASSRGQGLYEQYF
TGTGCCAGCAGCCGGGGGCAGGGTCTCTACGAGCAGTACTTC
>-|TRBJ2-3|-|TRBV5-1
CASSLSGTDTQYF
TGCGCCAGCAGCTTATCGGGGACAGATACGCAGTATTTT
>-|TRBJ2-1|-|TRBV2
CASRALNEQFF
TGTGCCAGCAGGGCCCTCAATGAGCAGTTCTTC
>-|TRBJ2-7|-|TRBV3-1/TRBV3-2
CASSQDHGARGEQYF
TGTGCCAGCAGCCAAGATCACGGGGCAAGAGGAGAGCAGTACTTC
>-|TRBJ2-7|-|TRBV3-1/TRBV3-2
CASSRGQYEQYF
TGTGCCAGCAGCCGGGGACAATACGAGCAGTACTTC
>TRBD2|TRBJ2-7|-|TRBV7-9
CASSLVTSVGEQYF
TGTGCCAGCAGCTTAGTAACTAGCGTCGGGGAGCAGTACTTC